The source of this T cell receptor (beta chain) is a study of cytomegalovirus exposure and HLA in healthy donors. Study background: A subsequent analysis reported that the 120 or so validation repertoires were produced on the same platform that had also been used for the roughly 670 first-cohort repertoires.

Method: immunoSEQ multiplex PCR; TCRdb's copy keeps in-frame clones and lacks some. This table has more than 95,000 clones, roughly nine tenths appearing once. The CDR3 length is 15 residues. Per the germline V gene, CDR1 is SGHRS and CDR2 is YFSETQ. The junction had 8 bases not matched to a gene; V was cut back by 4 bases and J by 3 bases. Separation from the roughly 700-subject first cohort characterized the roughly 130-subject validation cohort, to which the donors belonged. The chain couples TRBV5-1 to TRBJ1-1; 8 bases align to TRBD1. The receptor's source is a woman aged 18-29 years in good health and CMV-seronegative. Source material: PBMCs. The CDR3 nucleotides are TGCGCCAGCAGCACCCGGACAGGGAGGGACACTGAAGCTTTCTTT. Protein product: CASSTRTGRDTEAFF.